Each of the 31 T cell receptor beta chains below was sequenced from the same sample in a study of OX40 agonist ivuxolimab in advanced cancers. Sequencing was performed with immunoSEQ multiplex PCR; in TCRdb, only in-frame clones are kept and a portion is missing. Among 60,000 to 70,000 clones listed, about 88% were seen once. The sample consisted of CD4+ or CD8+ T cells sorted from blood, taken in a trial of the OX40 agonist ivuxolimab. The receptors shown here come from an adult with an advanced solid tumor such as melanoma, head and neck, liver or kidney cancer.

This chain joins TRBV6-1 and TRBJ1-6, with 7 bases matching TRBD1. The CDR3 has 12 amino acids. CDR1 is MNHNS and CDR2 is SASEGT in the germline V gene. Germline trimming cut 6 bases from V and 10 bases from J; bases unmatched to any gene: 3. The CDR3: CASRGTDSPLHF. The CDR3 DNA reads TGTGCCAGCAGGGGGACAGACTCACCCCTCCACTTT.

This clone was seen only a few times. The V call is TRBV25-1, the J call TRBJ2-5, with D maybe TRBD1 (6 bases). Per the germline V gene, CDR1 is MGHDK and CDR2 is SYGVNS. Trimming pared 3 bases from V and 5 bases from J, leaving 13 bases between. The CDR3 runs to 14 residues. Here the CDR3 DNA reads TGTGCCAGCAGTGACCAGGGGCGCGGGGAGACCCAGTACTTC. Translating it yields CASSDQGRGETQYF.

The gene calls are TRBV5-8 and TRBJ2-3, with TRBD1 matching 7 bases. The ends lost 0 bases at V and 0 bases at J; junction bases unmatched: 4. Germline V lookup: CDR1 SGHTS, CDR2 YDEGEE. This CDR3 comprises 16 residues. The CDR3 DNA reads TGTGCCAGCAGCTTGGGGACAGGTTCCAGCACAGATACGCAGTATTTT. Its protein product is CASSLGTGSSTDTQYF.

The genes are TRBV11-2 and TRBJ2-7; D possibly uses TRBD1 or TRBD2 (6 bases each). The V and J ends lost 5 bases and 6 bases respectively, with 14 bases between them. The V gene's germline CDR1 is SGHAT and CDR2 FQNNGV. This CDR3 contains 13 residues. The CDR3 coding sequence is TGTGCCAGCAGCCTAGGCGAGGGGGGCGAGCAGTACTTC. It yields the protein CASSLGEGGEQYF.

The chain employs TRBV30 and TRBJ1-6; no firm D call. Germline values: CDR1 GTSNPN, CDR2 SVGIG (reference sequence). CDR3 size: 15 residues. V lost 0 bases and J 0 bases, leaving 6 bases between the germline ends. The CDR3 sequence: CAWSVRRSYNSPLHF. The CDR3 DNA is TGTGCCTGGAGTGTACGGCGCTCCTATAATTCACCCCTCCACTTT.

This clone was counted a few times. The J gene is TRBJ2-7, the V gene TRBV7-2, with D unresolved. V was cut by 2 bases and J by 0 bases, with 5 bases left in between. The CDR3 spans 13 residues. The germline CDR1 and CDR2 sequences are SGHTA and FQGNSA. The CDR3 loop reads CASSLTSSYEQYF. The DNA for the CDR3 is TGTGCCAGCAGCTTAACGAGCTCCTACGAGCAGTACTTC. The entire variable domain, with the rest obtained from reference TRBV7-2 and TRBJ2-7, is as follows: GAGVSQSPSNKVTEKGKDVELRCDPISGHTALYWYRQSLGQGLEFLIYFQGNSAPDKSGLPSDRFSAERTGGSVSTLTIQRTQQEDSAVYLCASSLTSSYEQYFGPGTRLTVT.

The chain couples TRBV19 to TRBJ2-6; D unclear. The CDR3 extends over 16 amino acids. CDR1 is LNHDA and CDR2 is SQIVND in the germline V gene (reference sequence). Trimming took 0 bases from V and 4 from J, leaving 10 bases between them. CDR3 residues: CASSIDLGLGANVLTF. CDR3 sequence (DNA): TGTGCCAGTAGTATAGATTTAGGTCTAGGGGCCAACGTCCTGACTTTC.

This chain uses TRBV27 with TRBJ2-7; 7 bases are a match to TRBD1. Losses at the gene ends were 5 bases for V and 1 base for J; bases not matched to a gene: 5. The CDR3 length is 14 residues. From germline, CDR1 is MNHEY and CDR2 SMNVEV (reference sequence). The CDR3: CASSLWTGSYEQYF. In DNA form, the CDR3 reads TGTGCCAGCAGTCTCTGGACAGGATCCTACGAGCAGTACTTC.

This clone appeared a few times. The chain recombines TRBV30 with TRBJ1-4, with 8 bases fitting TRBD1. V trimming: 2 bases; J trimming: 8 bases; junction bases outside the gene matches: 7. This CDR3 is 14 amino acids long. CDR1 GTSNPN and CDR2 SVGIG come from the germline V gene (reference sequence). Here the CDR3 reads CAWSRTGILEKLFF. The CDR3 nucleotides are TGTGCCTGGAGTCGGACAGGGATTTTGGAAAAACTGTTTTTT.

V gene TRBV7-9 combines with J gene TRBJ1-2, with 10 positions matching TRBD1. Germline lookup yields CDR1 SEHNR and CDR2 FQNEAQ (reference sequence). CDR3 length equals 14 residues. With V trimmed by 1 base and J by 8 bases, 4 bases remained unmatched. CDR3 in amino acids: CASSLGGTGVGYTF. CDR3 DNA: TGTGCCAGCAGCTTAGGCGGGACAGGGGTCGGCTACACCTTC. The whole variable domain, remainder taken from reference TRBV7-9 and TRBJ1-2, is DTGVSQNPRHKITKRGQNVTFRCDPISEHNRLYWYRQTLGQGPEFLTYFQNEAQLEKSRLLSDRFSAERPKGSFSTLEIQRTEQGDSAMYLCASSLGGTGVGYTFGSGTRLTVV.

This clone was counted only a few times. The gene calls are TRBV27 and TRBJ2-7, with TRBD1 matching 7 bases. CDR1 MNHEY and CDR2 SMNVEV come from the germline V gene (reference sequence). CDR3 length: 15 residues. Trimming cost V 8 bases and J 2 bases; bases outside gene matches: 12. Written as DNA, the CDR3 is TGTGCCAGCCATTCCACGGGACAGAGAACCTACGAGCAGTACTTC. It is translated as CASHSTGQRTYEQYF.

Comments on this clone: The identical CDR3 is also encoded by other nucleotide sequences in the sample. The genes are TRBV11-2 and TRBJ2-3; D gene uncertain. Deletions cut 7 bases from V and 0 bases from J, with 5 bases between. The CDR3 runs to 12 residues. From germline, CDR1 is SGHAT and CDR2 FQNNGV. CDR3: CASTPSTDTQYF. The CDR3 bases are TGTGCCAGCACCCCTAGCACAGATACGCAGTATTTT.

This chain joins TRBV5-1 and TRBJ1-3; perhaps TRBD1 as D (6 bases). Trimming pared 3 bases from V and 4 bases from J, leaving 11 bases between. Germline V lookup: CDR1 SGHRS, CDR2 YFSETQ. This CDR3 contains 14 residues. CDR3 bases: TGCGCCAGCAGCTCTACAGGGAGCGGAAACACCATATATTTT. Its translation: CASSSTGSGNTIYF.

The rearrangement joins TRBV28 to TRBJ2-7; 10 nucleotides agree with TRBD1. The CDR3 runs 15 residues. Germline V CDR1 and CDR2: MDHEN, SYDVKM. V shed 6 bases and J 3 bases; nucleotides not matched to a gene: 8. CDR3 nucleotides: TGTGCCAGCAGAGACAGGGGGCGCACGAACTACGAGCAGTACTTC. Amino acid sequence: CASRDRGRTNYEQYF.

The chain uses TRBV5-4 and TRBJ1-2; D not certain. The CDR3 is 14 residues long. CDR1 and CDR2 from the germline V gene are SGHNT and YYREEE (reference sequence). V lost 2 bases and J lost 4, with 12 bases in between. Here the CDR3 reads CASSLRREGYGYTF. The CDR3 coding sequence is TGTGCCAGCAGCTTAAGGAGGGAAGGCTATGGCTACACCTTC.

There are a few counts of this clone. CDR3 sequence: CASSSTSGQGYNEQFF. The CDR3 nucleotides read TGTGCCAGCAGCAGTACTAGCGGCCAGGGGTACAATGAGCAGTTCTTC. The chain has TRBV21-1 and TRBJ2-1; whether TRBD2, the table's D call, matches the DNA was not checked. TRBV21-1 is labeled a pseudogene. The CDR3 is made up of 16 amino acids.

V is TRBV30 and J is TRBJ2-1; D is perhaps TRBD1 (6 bases). This CDR3 is built from 11 residues. The V end lost 8 bases, the J end lost 4 bases, and 9 bases lay between the germline ends. Germline CDR1 reads GTSNPN; CDR2 reads SVGIG (reference sequence). The CDR3 here is CAGRGYNEQFF. In nucleotides, the CDR3 is TGTGCCGGAAGGGGGTACAATGAGCAGTTCTTC.

The V and J genes are TRBV19 and TRBJ2-7; TRBD2 is a possible D gene (5 bases). V was pared by 3 bases and J by 0 bases, with 12 bases between. Germline assignment: CDR1 LNHDA and CDR2 SQIVND (reference sequence). The CDR3 loop spans 15 amino acids. DNA of the CDR3: TGTGCCAGTAGTATTCTCCCGGGAAACTCCTACGAGCAGTACTTC. Translating gives CASSILPGNSYEQYF.

The V call is TRBV5-3, the J call TRBJ2-7, with TRBD2 identical over 8 bases. TRBV5-3 is an open reading frame, and its role is uncertain. The CDR3 runs 14 residues. CDR3 region: CAQYTRGARYEQYF. The CDR3 DNA reads as TGTGCTCAATATACGCGGGGGGCTCGCTACGAGCAGTACTTC.

As DNA, the CDR3 is TGTGCCAGCACCCCGACTAGCGGATTCACAGATACGCAGTATTTT. It yields the protein CASTPTSGFTDTQYF. The V and J genes are TRBV7-9 and TRBJ2-3, with TRBD2 identical over 9 bases. J was trimmed by 2 bases and V by 7 bases; bases with no gene match: 7. The CDR3 sequence is 15 residues long. CDR1 is SEHNR and CDR2 is FQNEAQ in the germline V gene (reference sequence).

The chain joins TRBV6-5 to TRBJ2-1, with 9 bases aligning to TRBD2. The germline gives CDR1 MNHEY, CDR2 SVGAGI. CDR3 length: 16 residues. J gave up 4 bases and V 4 bases, and 8 bases lay outside the gene matches. The CDR3 DNA reads as TGTGCCAGCAGTTTACGGCCTCTAGCGGGATACAATGAGCAGTTCTTC. The encoded protein is CASSLRPLAGYNEQFF.

The CDR3 reads CASSPLGTSSPSYIQYF. The CDR3 DNA is TGTGCCAGCAGCCCCTTGGGGACTAGTAGTCCCAGTTACATTCAGTACTTC. The chain carries TRBV28 and TRBJ2-4; TRBD2 matches 8 bases. Germline V CDR1 and CDR2: MDHEN, SYDVKM. The CDR3 is 17 amino acids. V dropped 6 bases and J dropped 8; count of bases not matched to a gene: 18.

The table lists this clone with a count of one. This chain uses TRBV7-2 with TRBJ1-6; D is unresolved. The CDR3 totals 14 residues. Germline V gene lookup returns CDR1 SGHTA and CDR2 FQGNSA. Between the trimmed V and J ends, which lost 3 bases and 2 bases, there was a span of 5 bases. CDR3 sequence: CASSLTAYNSPLHF. In DNA form, the CDR3 reads TGTGCCAGCAGCTTGACGGCCTATAATTCACCCCTCCACTTT.

This clone was seen only a few times. This chain joins TRBV2 and TRBJ2-1, with 10 bases fitting TRBD2. Germline V gene lookup returns CDR1 SNHLY and CDR2 FYNNEI. The CDR3 extends over 15 amino acids. V lost 6 bases and J lost 3; bases outside the gene matches: 5. The CDR3 loop reads CASRGTSGVYNEQFF. In DNA form, the CDR3 reads TGTGCCAGCAGGGGTACTAGCGGGGTCTACAATGAGCAGTTCTTC.

The sample holds a few counts of this clone. J is TRBJ2-7 and V is TRBV2, with unresolved D. The V gene lost 4 bases and the J gene lost 2 bases, with 12 bases spanning the gap. The CDR3 is 14 amino acids. In germline, CDR1 is SNHLY, CDR2 FYNNEI. DNA for the CDR3: TGTGCCAGCAGTGCCCATGGTGGCACCTACGAGCAGTACTTC. This translates into CASSAHGGTYEQYF.

The V gene is TRBV27, the J gene TRBJ2-2; 10 positions agree with TRBD2. The length of the CDR3 is 19 residues. Looked up from germline, CDR1 is MNHEY and CDR2 is SMNVEV (reference sequence). V lost 0 bases, J lost 0 bases, and 7 bases stayed unmatched. The CDR3 DNA is TGTGCCAGCAGTTTATCGGGCCTAGCGGGAGATACGAACACCGGGGAGCTGTTTTTT. Encoded protein: CASSLSGLAGDTNTGELFF.

The chain recombines TRBV4-3 with TRBJ2-3; no reliable D call. In germline, CDR1 is LGHNA, CDR2 YSLEER. The germline V and J ends were trimmed by 1 base and 4 bases, with 15 bases remaining between them. The CDR3 consists of 16 residues. The CDR3 sequence: CASSQGNSVVADTQYF. The DNA of the CDR3 is TGCGCCAGCAGCCAAGGAAATTCGGTGGTGGCAGATACGCAGTATTTT.

The rearrangement joins TRBV2 to TRBJ1-5; 8 bases are shared with TRBD1. Germline V lookup: CDR1 SNHLY, CDR2 FYNNEI. The CDR3 covers 17 residues. V lost 5 bases to trimming and J lost 1 base; unmatched junction nucleotides: 10. CDR3 amino acids: CASSSMDRVRSNQPQHF. For the CDR3, the DNA is TGTGCCAGCAGTTCGATGGACAGGGTCAGGAGCAATCAGCCCCAGCATTTT.

The CDR3 sequence: CASSHTNSRKTYGYTF. Here the CDR3 DNA reads TGTGCCAGCAGTCATACGAACTCTAGAAAGACCTATGGCTACACCTTC. The V call is TRBV6-8, the J call TRBJ1-2; D remains ambiguous. Between the trimmed V and J ends, which lost 5 bases and 4 bases, there was a span of 20 bases. From germline, CDR1 is MNHGY and CDR2 SAAAGT. The CDR3 totals 16 residues.

The rearrangement links TRBV30 to TRBJ2-7; D gene uncertain. The CDR3 loop spans 16 amino acids. CDR1 and CDR2 from the germline V gene are GTSNPN and SVGIG (reference sequence). V lost 1 base and J lost 0, with 16 bases in between. The CDR3 DNA reads as TGTGCCTGGAGTGGACAAGGCAGGCCCTACTCCTACGAGCAGTACTTC. Amino acids: CAWSGQGRPYSYEQYF.

The chain is built from TRBV29-1 and TRBJ1-2, with D hard to call. The CDR3 has 13 amino acids. The germline V and J ends were trimmed by 6 bases and 7 bases, with 18 bases remaining between them. The V gene's germline CDR1 is SQVTM and CDR2 ANQGSEA. In DNA, the CDR3 is TGCAGCGTATCTCCCAGGATTTATGGTGGCTACACCTTC. This encodes CSVSPRIYGGYTF.